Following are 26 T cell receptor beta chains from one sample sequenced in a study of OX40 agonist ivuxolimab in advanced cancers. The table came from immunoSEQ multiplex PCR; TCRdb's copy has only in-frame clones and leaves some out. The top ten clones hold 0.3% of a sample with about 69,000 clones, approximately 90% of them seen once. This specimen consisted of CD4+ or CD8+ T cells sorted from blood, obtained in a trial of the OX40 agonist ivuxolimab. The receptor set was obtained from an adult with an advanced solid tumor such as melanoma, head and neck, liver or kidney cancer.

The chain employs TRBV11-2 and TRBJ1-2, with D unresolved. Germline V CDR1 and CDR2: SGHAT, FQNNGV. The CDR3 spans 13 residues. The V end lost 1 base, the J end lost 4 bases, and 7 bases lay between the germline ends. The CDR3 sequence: CASSLAGAYGYTF. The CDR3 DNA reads TGTGCCAGCAGCTTAGCAGGTGCCTATGGCTACACCTTC.

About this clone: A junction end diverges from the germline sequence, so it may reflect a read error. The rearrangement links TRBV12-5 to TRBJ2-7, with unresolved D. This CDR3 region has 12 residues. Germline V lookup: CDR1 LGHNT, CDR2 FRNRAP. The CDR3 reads CASGLVLGPGSF. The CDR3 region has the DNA TGTGCTAGTGGTTTGGTACTTGGACCCGGTAGCTTC.

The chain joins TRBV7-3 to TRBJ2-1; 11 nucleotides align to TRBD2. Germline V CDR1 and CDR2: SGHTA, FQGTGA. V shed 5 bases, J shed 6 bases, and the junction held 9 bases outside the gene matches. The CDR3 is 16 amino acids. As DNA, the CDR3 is TGTGCCAGCAGCCGGACACTAGCGGGAGAACTCAATGAGCAGTTCTTC. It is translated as CASSRTLAGELNEQFF.

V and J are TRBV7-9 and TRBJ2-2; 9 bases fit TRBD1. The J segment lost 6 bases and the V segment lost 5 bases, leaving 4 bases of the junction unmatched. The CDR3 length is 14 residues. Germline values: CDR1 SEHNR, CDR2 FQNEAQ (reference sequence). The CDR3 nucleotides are TGTGCCAGCAGCGGGGACAGGGCATCCGGGGAGCTGTTTTTT. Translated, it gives CASSGDRASGELFF. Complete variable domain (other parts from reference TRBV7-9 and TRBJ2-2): DTGVSQNPRHKITKRGQNVTFRCDPISEHNRLYWYRQTLGQGPEFLTYFQNEAQLEKSRLLSDRFSAERPKGSFSTLEIQRTEQGDSAMYLCASSGDRASGELFFGEGSRLTVL.

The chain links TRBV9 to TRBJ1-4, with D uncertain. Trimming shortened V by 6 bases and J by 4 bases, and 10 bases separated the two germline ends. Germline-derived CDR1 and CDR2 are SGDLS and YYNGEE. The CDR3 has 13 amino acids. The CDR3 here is CASIRHSNEKLFF. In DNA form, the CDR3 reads TGTGCCAGCATTCGACACAGTAATGAAAAACTGTTTTTT.

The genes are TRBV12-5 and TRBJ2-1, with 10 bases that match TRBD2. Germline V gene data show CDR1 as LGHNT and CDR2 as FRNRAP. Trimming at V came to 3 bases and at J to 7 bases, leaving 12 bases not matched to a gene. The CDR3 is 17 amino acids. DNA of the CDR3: TGTGCTAGTGGTTTCCACTCCTCTAGCGGGAGTGTTAATGAGCAGTTCTTC. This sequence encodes CASGFHSSSGSVNEQFF.

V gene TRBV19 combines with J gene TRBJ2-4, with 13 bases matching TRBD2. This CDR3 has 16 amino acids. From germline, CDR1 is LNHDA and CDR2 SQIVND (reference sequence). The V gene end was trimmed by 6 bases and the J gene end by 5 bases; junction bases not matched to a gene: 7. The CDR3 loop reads CASRGLAGLLQNIQYF. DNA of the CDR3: TGTGCCAGTAGGGGACTAGCGGGGCTTTTACAAAACATTCAGTACTTC.

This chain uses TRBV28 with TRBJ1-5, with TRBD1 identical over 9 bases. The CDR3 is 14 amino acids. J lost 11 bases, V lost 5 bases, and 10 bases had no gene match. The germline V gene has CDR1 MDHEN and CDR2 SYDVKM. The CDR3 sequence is CASSTGQGLWSQHF. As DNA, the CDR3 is TGTGCCAGCAGTACCGGACAGGGGCTCTGGTCCCAGCATTTT.

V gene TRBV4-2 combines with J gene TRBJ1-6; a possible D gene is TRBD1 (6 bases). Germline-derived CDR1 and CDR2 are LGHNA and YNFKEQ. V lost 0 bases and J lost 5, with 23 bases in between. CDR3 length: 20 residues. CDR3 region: CASSQDSTGPNIRDNSPLHF. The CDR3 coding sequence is TGTGCCAGCAGCCAAGACTCGACAGGCCCTAATATCCGGGATAATTCACCCCTCCACTTT.

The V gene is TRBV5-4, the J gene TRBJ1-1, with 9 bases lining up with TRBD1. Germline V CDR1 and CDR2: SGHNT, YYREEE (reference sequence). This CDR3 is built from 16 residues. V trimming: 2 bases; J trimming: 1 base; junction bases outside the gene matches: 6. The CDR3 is CASSFPGTGKNTEAFF. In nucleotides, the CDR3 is TGTGCCAGCAGCTTCCCCGGGACAGGGAAGAACACTGAAGCTTTCTTT.

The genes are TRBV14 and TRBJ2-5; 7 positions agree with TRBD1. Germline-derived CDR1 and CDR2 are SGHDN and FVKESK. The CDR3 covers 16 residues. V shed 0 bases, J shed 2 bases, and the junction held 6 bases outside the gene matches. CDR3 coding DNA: TGTGCCAGCAGCCAAGAGGGGGACAGCCCTCAAGAGACCCAGTACTTC. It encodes CASSQEGDSPQETQYF.

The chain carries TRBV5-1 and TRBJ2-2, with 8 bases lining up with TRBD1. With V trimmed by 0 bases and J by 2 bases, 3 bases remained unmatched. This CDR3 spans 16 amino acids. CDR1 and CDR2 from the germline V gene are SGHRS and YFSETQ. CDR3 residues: CASSLGTGTNTGELFF. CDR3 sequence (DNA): TGCGCCAGCAGCTTGGGGACAGGGACCAACACCGGGGAGCTGTTTTTT.

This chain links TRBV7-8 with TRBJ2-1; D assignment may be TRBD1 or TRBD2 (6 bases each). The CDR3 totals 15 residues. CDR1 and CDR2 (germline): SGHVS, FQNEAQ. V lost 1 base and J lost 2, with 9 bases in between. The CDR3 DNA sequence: TGTGCCAGCAGCTTAGAGGGGGGCCCCTACAATGAGCAGTTCTTC. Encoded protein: CASSLEGGPYNEQFF.

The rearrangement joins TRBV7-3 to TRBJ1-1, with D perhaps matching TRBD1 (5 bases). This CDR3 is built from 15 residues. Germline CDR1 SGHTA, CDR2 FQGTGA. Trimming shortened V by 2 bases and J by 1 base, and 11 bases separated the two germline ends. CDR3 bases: TGTGCCAGCAGCTTATTTCCCGGACAGAACACTGAAGCTTTCTTT. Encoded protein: CASSLFPGQNTEAFF.

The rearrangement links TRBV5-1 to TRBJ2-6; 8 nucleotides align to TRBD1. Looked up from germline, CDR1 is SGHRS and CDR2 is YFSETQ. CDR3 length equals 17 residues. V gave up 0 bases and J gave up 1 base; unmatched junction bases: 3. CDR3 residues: CASSLETGVSGANVLTF. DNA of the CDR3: TGCGCCAGCAGCTTGGAGACAGGGGTGTCTGGGGCCAACGTCCTGACTTTC.

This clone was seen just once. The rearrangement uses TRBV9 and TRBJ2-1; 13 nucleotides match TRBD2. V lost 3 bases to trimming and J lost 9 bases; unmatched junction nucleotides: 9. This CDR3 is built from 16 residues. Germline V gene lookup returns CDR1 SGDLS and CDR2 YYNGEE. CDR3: CASSGGLAGVEVEQFF. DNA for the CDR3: TGTGCCAGCAGCGGAGGACTAGCGGGAGTTGAGGTTGAGCAGTTCTTC. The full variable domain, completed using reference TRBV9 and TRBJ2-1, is DSGVTQTPKHLITATGQRVTLRCSPRSGDLSVYWYQQSLDQGLQFLIQYYNGEERAKGNILERFSAQQFPDLHSELNLSSLELGDSALYFCASSGGLAGVEVEQFFGPGTRLTVL.

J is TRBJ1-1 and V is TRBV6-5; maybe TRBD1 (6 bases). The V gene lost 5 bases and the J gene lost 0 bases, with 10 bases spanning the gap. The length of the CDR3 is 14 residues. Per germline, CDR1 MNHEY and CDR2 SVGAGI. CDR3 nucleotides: TGTGCCAGCAGTGGAAGGGGGGTGAACACTGAAGCTTTCTTT. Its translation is CASSGRGVNTEAFF.

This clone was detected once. CDR3 protein: CASSFSGRSSYNEQFF. Here the CDR3 DNA reads TGTGCCAGCAGTTTTAGCGGGAGAAGCTCCTACAATGAGCAGTTCTTC. The genes are TRBV28 and TRBJ2-1; 9 bases agree with TRBD2. V trimming: 3 bases; J trimming: 0 bases; junction bases outside the gene matches: 3. Germline V gives CDR1 MDHEN, CDR2 SYDVKM. The CDR3 extends over 16 amino acids.

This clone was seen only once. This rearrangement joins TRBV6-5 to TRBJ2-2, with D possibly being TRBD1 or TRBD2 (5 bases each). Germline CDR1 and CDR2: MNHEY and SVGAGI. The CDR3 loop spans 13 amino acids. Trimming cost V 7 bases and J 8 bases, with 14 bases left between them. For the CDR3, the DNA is TGTGCCAGCACCCGGGACCTGGGGGGGGAGCTGTTTTTT. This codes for CASTRDLGGELFF.

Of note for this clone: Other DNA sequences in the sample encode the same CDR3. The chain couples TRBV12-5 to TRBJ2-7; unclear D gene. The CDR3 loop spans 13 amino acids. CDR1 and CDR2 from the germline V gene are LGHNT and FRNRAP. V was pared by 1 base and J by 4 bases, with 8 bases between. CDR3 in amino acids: CASGLGDGYEQYF. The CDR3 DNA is TGTGCTAGTGGTTTGGGAGATGGTTACGAGCAGTACTTC.

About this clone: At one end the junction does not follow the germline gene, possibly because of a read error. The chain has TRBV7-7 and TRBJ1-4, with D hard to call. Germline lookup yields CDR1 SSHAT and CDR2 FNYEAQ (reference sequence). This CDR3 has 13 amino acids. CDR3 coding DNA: TGTGCTAGCAGCTTAAGTTATGGGGAAAAACTGTTTTTT. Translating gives CASSLSYGEKLFF. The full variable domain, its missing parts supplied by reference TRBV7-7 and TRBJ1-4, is GAGVSQSPRYKVTKRGQDVTLRCDPISSHATLYWYQQALGQGPEFLTYFNYEAQPDKSGLPSDRFSAERPEGSISTLTIQRTEQRDSAMYRCASSLSYGEKLFFGSGTQLSVL.

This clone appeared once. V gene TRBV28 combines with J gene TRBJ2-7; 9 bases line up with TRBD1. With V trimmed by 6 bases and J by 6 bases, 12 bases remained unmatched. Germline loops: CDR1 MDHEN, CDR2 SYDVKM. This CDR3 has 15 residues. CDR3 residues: CASSRLGQGLVEQYF. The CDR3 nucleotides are TGTGCCAGCAGCAGACTTGGACAGGGGCTTGTCGAGCAGTACTTC.

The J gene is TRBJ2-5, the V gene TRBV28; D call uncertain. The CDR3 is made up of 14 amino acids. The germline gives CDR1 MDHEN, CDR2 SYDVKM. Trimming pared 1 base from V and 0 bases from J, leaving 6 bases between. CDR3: CASSLSAHQETQYF. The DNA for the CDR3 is TGTGCCAGCAGTTTATCGGCTCACCAAGAGACCCAGTACTTC.

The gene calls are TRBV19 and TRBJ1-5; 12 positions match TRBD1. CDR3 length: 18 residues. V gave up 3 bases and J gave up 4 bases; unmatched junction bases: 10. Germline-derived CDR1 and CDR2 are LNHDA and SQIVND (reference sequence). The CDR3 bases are TGTGCCAGTAGTATTGCCCCGCGGGACAGGGGGCGAAATCAGCCCCAGCATTTT. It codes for CASSIAPRDRGRNQPQHF.

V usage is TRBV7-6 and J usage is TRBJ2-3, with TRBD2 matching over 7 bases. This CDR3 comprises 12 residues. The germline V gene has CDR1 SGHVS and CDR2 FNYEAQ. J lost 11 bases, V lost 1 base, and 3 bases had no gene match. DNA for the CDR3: TGTGCCAGCAGCTTAGTCTCGGGAGGGCAGTATTTT. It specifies CASSLVSGGQYF.

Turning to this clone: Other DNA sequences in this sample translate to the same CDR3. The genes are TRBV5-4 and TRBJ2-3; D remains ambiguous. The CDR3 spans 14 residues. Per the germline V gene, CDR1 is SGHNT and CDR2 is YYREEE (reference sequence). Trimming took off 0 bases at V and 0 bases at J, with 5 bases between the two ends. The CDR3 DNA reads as TGTGCCAGCAGCTTGGGATTAAGCACAGATACGCAGTATTTT. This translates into CASSLGLSTDTQYF. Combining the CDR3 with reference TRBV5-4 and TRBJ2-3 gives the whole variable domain ETGVTQSPTHLIKTRGQQVTLRCSSQSGHNTVSWYQQALGQGPQFIFQYYREEENGRGNFPPRFSGLQFPNYSSELNVNALELDDSALYLCASSLGLSTDTQYFGPGTRLTVL.